Below, one TCR beta chain is given with its context. Clones were read by immunoSEQ multiplex PCR, and TCRdb kept only the in-frame ones, dropping some. Found here are roughly 210,000 clones, about 88% of them singletons; the top ten hold about 1.7%. These data belong to a study of blood T cell repertoires in COVID-19. Overall study context: Specimens from acute and convalescent COVID-19 originated in the United States, Italy and Spain. T cells, B-cell-depleted T cells, or PBMCs supplied cDNA or gDNA.

V shed 4 bases and J 6 bases; nucleotides not matched to a gene: 5. This CDR3 spans 13 amino acids. Germline lookup yields CDR1 ENHRY and CDR2 SYGVKD. The material sequenced was peripheral blood. This sequence was found in an older man with acute or convalescent COVID-19. The chain uses TRBV10-3 and TRBJ1-2, with 7 positions matching TRBD1. The CDR3 loop is CAISGSGGDGYTF. The CDR3 DNA reads TGTGCCATCAGTGGCTCAGGGGGTGATGGCTACACCTTC.